These 16 T cell receptor beta chains share one sample of origin, sequenced in a study of T cell repertoires in cytomegalovirus infection. TCRdb analysed the reads with MiXCR anew, one entry per CDR3 protein. The sample carries about 180,000 distinct CDR3 sequences, about a fifth recorded once. These receptors' antigens are unknown. The sample here was CD8+ T cells from cultured PBMCs, taken from culture after CMV antigen stimulation. The receptors shown here come from a human donor in good health (CMV status not recorded). Some clones in this sample may be carry-over from other donors' samples.

The J gene is TRBJ1-1, the V gene TRBV7-2; D call uncertain. CDR3 length: 15 residues. In germline, CDR1 is SGHTA, CDR2 FQGNSA. Trimming removed 2 bases from V and 0 bases from J, with 10 bases in between. The CDR3: CASSLRVSMNTEAFF. The DNA of the CDR3 is TGTGCCAGCAGCTTACGCGTTAGCATGAACACTGAAGCTTTCTTT.

About this clonotype: Given the absence of the conserved phenylalanine or tryptophan at the CDR3 end, a read error is likely. V and J are TRBV7-9 and TRBJ1-2; D is possibly TRBD1 (5 bases). The V gene lost 1 base and the J gene lost 4 bases, with 13 bases spanning the gap. The V gene's germline CDR1 is SEHNR and CDR2 FQNEAQ (reference sequence). The CDR3 sequence is 15 residues long. The CDR3 coding sequence is TGTGCCAGCAGCTTAGGCGGGGGGACGGCCTATGGCTACACCTTA. As protein: CASSLGGGTAYGYTL.

Only a few counts were recorded for this clonotype. This sequence joins TRBV7-2 and TRBJ1-3, with 7 nucleotides matching TRBD1. Germline loops: CDR1 SGHTA, CDR2 FQGNSA. The CDR3 has 15 residues. The V gene end was trimmed by 4 bases and the J gene end by 5 bases; junction bases not matched to a gene: 8. This CDR3 reads CASSWPGTARNTIYF. The CDR3 region has the DNA TGTGCCAGCAGCTGGCCTGGGACAGCGAGAAACACCATATATTTT. The full variable domain, in which reference TRBV7-2 and TRBJ1-3 provide the parts outside the CDR3, is GAGVSQSPSNKVTEKGKDVELRCDPISGHTALYWYRQSLGQGLEFLIYFQGNSAPDKSGLPSDRFSAERTGGSVSTLTIQRTQQEDSAVYLCASSWPGTARNTIYFGEGSWLTVV.

The chain recombines TRBV24-1 with TRBJ2-1; 9 bases match TRBD2. Germline CDR1 KGHDR, CDR2 SFDVKD. V was pared by 0 bases and J by 6 bases, with 5 bases of the junction left unmatched. CDR3 length: 16 amino acids. CDR3 in DNA: TGTGCCACCAGTGATTTGTCGGCGGGGGGGCTCAATGAGCAGTTCTTC. Its protein product is CATSDLSAGGLNEQFF.

The CDR3 region is CATWGGTYNEQFF. CDR3 nucleotide sequence: TGTGCCACCTGGGGGGGGACGTACAATGAGCAGTTCTTC. This sequence joins TRBV12-3 or TRBV12-4 and TRBJ2-1; 7 nucleotides agree with TRBD2. V dropped 10 bases and J dropped 4; count of bases not matched to a gene: 7. The CDR3 sequence is 13 residues long.

This clonotype was observed a few times. The V and J genes are TRBV7-2 and TRBJ2-5, with a tentative D call TRBD2 (5 bases). Trimming left V 0 bases short and J 3 bases short, with 14 bases between. CDR1 and CDR2 (germline): SGHTA, FQGNSA. The CDR3 runs to 16 residues. CDR3 in amino acids: CASSLAVSWREETQYF. The CDR3 nucleotides read TGTGCCAGCAGCTTAGCAGTGTCGTGGCGGGAAGAGACCCAGTACTTC.

This clonotype was counted only a few times. This chain connects TRBV20-1 to TRBJ2-2, with D uncertain. Trimming pared 0 bases from V and 1 base from J, leaving 9 bases between. The CDR3 is 15 amino acids. CDR1 and CDR2 from the germline V gene are DFQATT and SNEGSKA (reference sequence). The CDR3 loop reads CSARDWSMNTGELFF. Written as DNA, the CDR3 is TGCAGTGCTAGAGATTGGTCAATGAACACCGGGGAGCTGTTTTTT.

The CDR3 nucleotides are TGCAGCGTTGAAGGGACCGGGCCCGACTATGGCTACACCTTC. Translated: CSVEGTGPDYGYTF. V and J are TRBV29-1 and TRBJ1-2, with unresolved D. CDR1 and CDR2 from the germline V gene are SQVTM and ANQGSEA. CDR3 length: 14 amino acids. The V end was cut by 1 base, the J end by 3 bases, with 12 bases between.

The chain is built from TRBV4-3 and TRBJ1-1, with D unresolved. Trimming left V 0 bases short and J 0 bases short, with 11 bases between. Germline loops: CDR1 LGHNA, CDR2 YSLEER. The CDR3 loop spans 16 amino acids. CDR3 sequence reads: CASSQDRQLMNTEAFF. CDR3 nucleotides: TGCGCCAGCAGCCAAGATCGTCAGCTCATGAACACTGAAGCTTTCTTT.

This clonotype appeared a few times. This chain connects TRBV20-1 to TRBJ2-1, with TRBD1 identical over 8 bases. Germline V lookup: CDR1 DFQATT, CDR2 SNEGSKA (reference sequence). This CDR3 is built from 14 residues. J lost 6 bases, V lost 5 bases, and 9 bases had no gene match. CDR3 nucleotides: TGCAGTGCTTCTGGACAGGGTTTATCCAATGAGCAGTTCTTC. Its translation: CSASGQGLSNEQFF.

J is TRBJ2-5 and V is TRBV6-2 or TRBV6-3, with 11 positions matching TRBD2. The germline V gene encodes CDR1 MNHEY and CDR2 SVGEGT. The CDR3 covers 16 residues. V gave up 6 bases and J gave up 5 bases; unmatched junction bases: 11. The CDR3 loop is CASSQVLAGGLETQYF. Written as DNA, the CDR3 is TGTGCCAGCAGCCAAGTTTTAGCGGGGGGGCTGGAGACCCAGTACTTC.

V gene TRBV19 combines with J gene TRBJ1-2; TRBD1 matches 7 bases. J lost 7 bases, V lost 5 bases, and 13 bases had no gene match. Per germline, CDR1 LNHDA and CDR2 SQIVND (reference sequence). The length of the CDR3 is 15 residues. The CDR3: CASSPNRGHFLGYTF. CDR3 bases: TGTGCCAGTAGTCCTAACAGGGGCCATTTTCTTGGCTACACCTTC.

The rearrangement links TRBV28 to TRBJ1-2, with 7 bases lining up with TRBD1. Trimming removed 6 bases from V and 4 bases from J; junction bases left unmatched: 14. Per the germline V gene, CDR1 is MDHEN and CDR2 is SYDVKM. The CDR3 spans 16 residues. The CDR3 bases are TGTGCCAGCAGCAACCCCAGGGGACAGATCTCCTATGGCTACACCTTC. This codes for CASSNPRGQISYGYTF.

This clonotype was picked up a small number of times. This chain links TRBV7-3 with TRBJ2-7; 8 nucleotides line up with TRBD1. CDR3 length: 15 amino acids. The V segment lost 2 bases and the J segment 2 bases; nucleotides outside the gene matches: 5. The germline gives CDR1 SGHTA, CDR2 FQGTGA. Here the CDR3 reads CASSLGQGRTYEQYF. CDR3 nucleotide sequence: TGTGCCAGCAGCTTAGGACAGGGACGTACCTACGAGCAGTACTTC.

This chain links TRBV12-5 with TRBJ2-7, with D perhaps matching TRBD1 or TRBD2 (5 bases each). V was pared by 3 bases and J by 3 bases, with 12 bases between. This CDR3 is 14 amino acids long. Germline loops: CDR1 LGHNT, CDR2 FRNRAP. In DNA, the CDR3 is TGTGCTAGTGGTTTTTCCAGGGAGAGCTACGAGCAGTACTTC. This encodes CASGFSRESYEQYF.

The CDR3 protein is CASSTTTGPPDGELFF. The CDR3 DNA reads as TGTGCCAGCAGTACAACAACGGGACCTCCCGACGGGGAGCTGTTTTTT. The chain combines TRBV12-3 or TRBV12-4 with TRBJ2-2, with D perhaps assigned TRBD1 or TRBD2 (5 bases each). This CDR3 region has 16 residues. Trimming took 5 bases from V and 7 from J, leaving 20 bases between them.